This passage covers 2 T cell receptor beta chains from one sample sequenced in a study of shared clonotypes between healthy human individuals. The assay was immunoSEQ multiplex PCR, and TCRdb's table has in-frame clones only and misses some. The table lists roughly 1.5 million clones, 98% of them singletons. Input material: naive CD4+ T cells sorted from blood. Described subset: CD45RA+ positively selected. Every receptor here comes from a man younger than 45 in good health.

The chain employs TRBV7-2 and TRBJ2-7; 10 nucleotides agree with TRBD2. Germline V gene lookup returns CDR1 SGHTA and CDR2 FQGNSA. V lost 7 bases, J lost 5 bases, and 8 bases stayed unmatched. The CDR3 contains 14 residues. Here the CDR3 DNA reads TGTGCCAGCATCCGACTAGCGGGTGGGGACGAGCAGTACTTC. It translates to CASIRLAGGDEQYF.

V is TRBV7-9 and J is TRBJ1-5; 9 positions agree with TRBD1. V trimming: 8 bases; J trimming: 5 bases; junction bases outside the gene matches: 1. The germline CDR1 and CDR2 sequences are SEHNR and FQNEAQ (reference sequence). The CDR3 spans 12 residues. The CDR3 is CASGTGYQPQHF. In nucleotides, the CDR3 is TGTGCCAGCGGGACAGGGTATCAGCCCCAGCATTTT.